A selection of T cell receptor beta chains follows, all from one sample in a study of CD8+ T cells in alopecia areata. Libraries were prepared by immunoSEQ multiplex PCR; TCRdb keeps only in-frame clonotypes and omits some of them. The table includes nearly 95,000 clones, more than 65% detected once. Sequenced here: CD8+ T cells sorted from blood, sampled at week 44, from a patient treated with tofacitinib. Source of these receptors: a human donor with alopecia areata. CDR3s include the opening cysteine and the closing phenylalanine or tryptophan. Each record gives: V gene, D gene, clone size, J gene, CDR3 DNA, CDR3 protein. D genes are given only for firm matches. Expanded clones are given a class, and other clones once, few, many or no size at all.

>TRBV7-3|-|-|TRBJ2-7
TGTGCCAGCAGCCCCGACCTCGGGCACGAGCAGTACTTC
CASSPDLGHEQYF
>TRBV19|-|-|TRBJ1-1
TGTGCCAGTAGTATAGGGCAGCTAGAAGCTTTCTTT
CASSIGQLEAFF
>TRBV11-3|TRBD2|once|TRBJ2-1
TGTGCCAGCAGCTTTACTCGGGGGGGCTCTAATGAGCAGTTCTTC
CASSFTRGGSNEQFF
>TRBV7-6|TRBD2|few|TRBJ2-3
TGTGCCAGCAGCTTTGTAGGGAGCGGGGGAGAAGATACGCAGTATTTT
CASSFVGSGGEDTQYF
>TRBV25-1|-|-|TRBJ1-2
TGTGCCAGCAGTGAATGGGGGTCGAACTATGGCTACACCTTC
CASSEWGSNYGYTF
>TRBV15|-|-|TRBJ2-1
TGTGCCACCAGCAGTCAGTACAATGAGCAGTTCTTC
CATSSQYNEQFF
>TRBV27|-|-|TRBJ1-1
TGTGCCAGCAGTTGGGAAATGAACACTGAAGCTTTCTTT
CASSWEMNTEAFF
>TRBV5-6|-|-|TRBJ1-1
TGTGCCAGCAATGACCAGATGAACACTGAAGCTTTCTTT
CASNDQMNTEAFF
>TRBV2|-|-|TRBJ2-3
TGTGCCAGCAGTGAAGGCGGGGATAGCACAGATACGCAGTATTTT
CASSEGGDSTDTQYF
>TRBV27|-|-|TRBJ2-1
TGTGCCAGCAGTTTCGGCAGGGAGGTATCCTACAATGAGCAGTTCTTC
CASSFGREVSYNEQFF
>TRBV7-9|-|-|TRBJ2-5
TGTGCCAGCAGCCGGGAGACCCAGTACTTC
CASSRETQYF
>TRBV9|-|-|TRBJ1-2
TGTGCCAGCAGCGGACCCCGGGGGACGCCCGGTAACTATGGCTACACCTTC
CASSGPRGTPGNYGYTF
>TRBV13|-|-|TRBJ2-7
TGTGCCAGCAGCGGCGGGCAGGACGAGCAGTACTTC
CASSGGQDEQYF
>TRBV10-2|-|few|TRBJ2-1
TGCGCCAGCAACCGGGGAAGGGAGACCTACAATGAGCAGTTCTTC
CASNRGRETYNEQFF
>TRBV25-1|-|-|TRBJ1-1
TGTGCCAGCAGCCGGGGGTCTTGGGGGAACACTGAAGCTTTCTTT
CASSRGSWGNTEAFF
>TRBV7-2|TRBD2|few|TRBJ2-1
TGTGCCAGCAGCCCGCAACGGGGGGCCTACAATGAGCAGTTCTTC
CASSPQRGAYNEQFF
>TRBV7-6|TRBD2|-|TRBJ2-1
TGTGCCAGCAGCTTAAAGGGCGGGGGGAACAATGAGCAGTTCTTC
CASSLKGGGNNEQFF
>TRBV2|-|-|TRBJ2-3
TGTGCCAGCAGTGTCTCGGCTAGCGGCACAGATACGCAGTATTTT
CASSVSASGTDTQYF
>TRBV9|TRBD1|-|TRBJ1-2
TGTGCCAGCAGCGCCGGACAGGGGGCTCATAACTATGGCTACACCTTC
CASSAGQGAHNYGYTF
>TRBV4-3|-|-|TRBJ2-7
TGCGCCAGCAGCGAAGGGACTGGGGCGGGCTACGAGCAGTACTTC
CASSEGTGAGYEQYF
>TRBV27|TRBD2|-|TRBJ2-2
TGTGCCAGCAGTGGGGAAGGTAGCGGGGAAGGCGGGGAGCTGTTTTTT
CASSGEGSGEGGELFF
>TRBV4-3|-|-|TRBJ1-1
TGCGCCAGCAGCCAAGTGGCCGCCAGACCCACTGAAGCTTTCTTT
CASSQVAARPTEAFF
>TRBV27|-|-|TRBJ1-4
TGTGCCAGCAGTTTACAAGGAGGCGAAAAACTGTTTTTT
CASSLQGGEKLFF
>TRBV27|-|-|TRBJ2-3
TGTGCCAGCAGTTTATGGACAGCTAGCACAGATACGCAGTATTTT
CASSLWTASTDTQYF
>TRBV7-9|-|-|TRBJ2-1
TGTGCCAGCAGCTTAGTCGATTACAATGAGCAGTTCTTC
CASSLVDYNEQFF
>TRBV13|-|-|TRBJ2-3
TGTGCCAGCAGCCCATCCGGGACGGAAAACACAGATACGCAGTATTTT
CASSPSGTENTDTQYF
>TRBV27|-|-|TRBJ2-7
TGTGCCAGCAGTTTGGGGATCTCCTACGAGCAGTACTTC
CASSLGISYEQYF
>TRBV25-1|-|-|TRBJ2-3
TGTGCCAGCAGTGCATACAGGGACACAGATACGCAGTATTTT
CASSAYRDTDTQYF
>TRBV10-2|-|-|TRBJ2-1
TGCGCCAGCACGGTTGGCAATGAGCAGTTCTTC
CASTVGNEQFF
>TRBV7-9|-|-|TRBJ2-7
TGTGCCAGCAGCCCCCGTGGAGGGGAGCAGTACTTC
CASSPRGGEQYF
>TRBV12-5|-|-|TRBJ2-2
TGTGCTAGTGGTCCCCCGGGGGGCCTCGGCACCGGGGAGCTGTTTTTT
CASGPPGGLGTGELFF
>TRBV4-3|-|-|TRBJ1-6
TGCGCCAGCAGCACGGACCCAGGTGGTGGTTCACCCCTCCACTTT
CASSTDPGGGSPLHF
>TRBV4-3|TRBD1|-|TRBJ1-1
TGCGCCAGCAGCCCTCTCAGGGGGGCTGAAGCTTTCTTT
CASSPLRGAEAFF
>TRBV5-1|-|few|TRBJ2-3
TGCGCCAGCAGCTTGGGGGAAATAACCACAGATACGCAGTATTTT
CASSLGEITTDTQYF
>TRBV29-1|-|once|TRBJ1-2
TGCAGCGTCAACGGGCAGGGCTACACCTTC
CSVNGQGYTF
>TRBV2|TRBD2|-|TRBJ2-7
TGTGCCAGCAGTGATAATGATGGGCTAGCGGGGGGTAAAAGCTCCTACGAGCAGTACTTC
CASSDNDGLAGGKSSYEQYF
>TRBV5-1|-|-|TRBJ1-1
TGCGCCAGCAGCCACCGGGGACAGAACACTGAAGCTTTCTTT
CASSHRGQNTEAFF